This T cell receptor beta chain was profiled in a study of T cells in Graves' hyperthyroidism and ophthalmopathy (dated by TCRdb to about 2019). A note on the overall study: Peripheral blood was sampled at the time of initial diagnosis, prior to any treatment. The roughly 90 discovery patients were divided at random into training and test sets in a 7:3 ratio. The paper reports TCR Vbeta CDR3 sequencing of over 120 peripheral blood samples: some 44 ophthalmopathy, under 80 hyperthyroidism and 17 progressor patients. Prospective prediction of ophthalmopathy was tested in an independent validation cohort consisting of some 20 hyperthyroidism patients and some 15 patients who later progressed to ophthalmopathy. Following sampling, methimazole starting at 30 mg daily was given to hyperthyroidism patients, and high-dose intravenous methylprednisolone was given to ophthalmopathy patients. In more than 5 Graves' hyperthyroidism patients, the study also compared T-cell repertoires from thyroid tissue with T-cell repertoires from blood. A discovery cohort of roughly 100 patients, about 40 with Graves' ophthalmopathy and 57 with stable Graves' hyperthyroidism, was used to find distinguishing TCR V-J signatures.

V and J lose 9 bases and 2 bases, and a span of 12 bases separates them. Measured from the cysteine to the phenylalanine, the CDR3 is 13 residues long. Only the CDR3 region is kept as DNA, spanning 39 bases read in frame from base 1. CDR1 and CDR2 were assigned from the germline V gene as SNHLY and FYNNEI. Moderately to severely active disease, a Clinical Activity Score of at least 3, a NOSPECS grade of at least 4, and a duration under 3 months were present in ophthalmopathy patients. Any patient with an uncontrolled infection, another autoimmune disease, pregnancy or lactation was excluded. Diagnoses were established on the basis of clinical symptoms, serum thyroxine and TRAb, thyroid ultrasound, and orbital computed tomography. PBMCs were isolated from about 9 ml of fresh peripheral blood by Ficoll-Paque density gradient centrifugation. Total RNA was extracted using Trizol reagent, and RNA quality was assessed on an Agilent 2100 Bioanalyzer.

The TCR beta CDR3 regions were amplified from RNA transcripts. A first-round RT-PCR of the TCR CDR3 used the HTBI primer set with the Qiagen OneStep RT-PCR kit. Libraries were constructed in a second round of multiplex PCR, after which size selection and purification were performed. Libraries were sequenced paired-end with 100 bp reads on an Illumina HiSeq2000. The paper's processing steps were these. SOAPnuke was used to process the raw data, throwing out any read that contained adapters or uncalled bases, had a mean Phred below 15, or lacked an exact constant-primer or identifier match. COPE v1.2.5 was used to merge the high-quality paired reads, and each unique nucleotide sequence was defined as a clonotype. Clonotypes were aligned to IMGT TRBV, TRBD and TRBJ reference segments using MiTCR v1.1. The analysis included only V-J combinations with a frequency above 0.0001, which together covered approximately 99% of the repertoires. A TCS score was defined as the ratio of F50 (clonal expansion) to E x V (chaos), with BLOSUM62-based TCRdist applied between CDR3 peptides within each V-J. Welch's t-statistics and random forest reduced roughly 540 V-J features to 13, which were used in a naive Bayes classifier (R e1071). Through fastp at Q25 and MiXCR, TCRdb rebuilt clones from the public reads, retaining in-frame beta chains. For every CDR3 protein sequence, its rows merge into one entry that carries the most common genes and DNA. TCRdb, not the original authors, processed these V and J calls. The sample table records hundreds of thousands of distinct CDR3 sequences; around 16% of these occur just once. The top ten hold 2.5% to 4% of the sample.

Broader findings and caveats from the paper: Most expanded thyroid clonotypes (frequency above 0.001) were also detected in blood, suggesting blood repertoires may reflect thyroid immune responses. In cross-validation, a model built on a 13 V-J signature told ophthalmopathy apart from stable hyperthyroidism with less than 90% sensitivity and roughly 81% specificity, and in testing the same model reached 80%/75%. Sample size was not statistically predetermined, and investigators were not blinded to group allocation. In validation, the model predicted progression to ophthalmopathy with about 71% sensitivity and 72% to 85% specificity, a median of 6.5 months before onset.

The table lists this clonotype with many counts. Its cognate antigen has yet to be identified. Base qualities are not provided; no much larger clone lies one nucleotide away. The sequenced material came from blood. This sequence originates from a woman between 40 and 50 years old with Graves' ophthalmopathy. The chain employs TRBV2 and TRBJ2-3; there is no confident call for the D gene. The CDR3 amino acid sequence is: CARGNLNTDTQYF. The DNA sequence reads TGTGCCAGAGGGAATCTCAACACAGATACGCAGTATTTT.